The 7 T cell receptor beta chains given below trace back to one sample, sequenced in a study of control samples from healthy donors and cancer patients. Clones were sequenced by immunoSEQ multiplex PCR, and TCRdb holds only the in-frame ones, with some missing. The table has 75,000 to 100,000 clones, roughly 92% seen once; the top ten hold around 3%. The specimen was blood. All receptors derive from a human donor in good health. The donor label of this sample is uncertain.

This clone was seen a few times. The rearrangement links TRBV7-2 to TRBJ1-5; D is unclear. Trimming pared 3 bases from V and 5 bases from J, leaving 11 bases between. The CDR3 extends over 14 amino acids. Germline V CDR1 and CDR2: SGHTA, FQGNSA. The CDR3 region is CASSFDPTDQPQHF. The CDR3 DNA sequence: TGTGCCAGCAGCTTTGACCCAACCGATCAGCCCCAGCATTTT. Variable domain in full (rest from reference TRBV7-2 and TRBJ1-5): GAGVSQSPSNKVTEKGKDVELRCDPISGHTALYWYRQSLGQGLEFLIYFQGNSAPDKSGLPSDRFSAERTGGSVSTLTIQRTQQEDSAVYLCASSFDPTDQPQHFGDGTRLSIL.

The V call is TRBV10-1, the J call TRBJ2-3, with TRBD1 matching over 7 bases. This CDR3 spans 12 amino acids. Germline CDR1 and CDR2: WNHNN and SYGVQD (reference sequence). The CDR3 nucleotides read TGCGGGTCACAGGGGAGCACAGATACGCAGTATTTT. This sequence encodes CGSQGSTDTQYF.

The J gene is TRBJ2-7, the V gene TRBV5-4; D remains unclear. V was clipped by 1 base and J by 0 bases, with 11 bases between them. The germline gives CDR1 SGHNT, CDR2 YYREEE (reference sequence). There are 15 residues in the CDR3. This chain's CDR3 is CASSLSALSSYEQYF. The CDR3 DNA follows: TGTGCCAGCAGCTTGTCAGCCCTAAGCTCCTACGAGCAGTACTTC.

A few counts support this clone. The chain is built from TRBV9 and TRBJ1-1; a possible D gene is TRBD1 (5 bases). This CDR3 spans 16 amino acids. V was pared by 0 bases and J by 0 bases, with 12 bases between. Germline assignment: CDR1 SGDLS and CDR2 YYNGEE. CDR3 sequence: CASSVAAGRVNTEAFF. CDR3 bases: TGTGCCAGCAGCGTAGCGGCAGGGAGGGTGAACACTGAAGCTTTCTTT.

The chain couples TRBV30 to TRBJ1-2, with no clear D. The CDR3 consists of 15 residues. Trimming stripped 2 bases from V and 4 bases from J, with 17 bases between. Germline values: CDR1 GTSNPN, CDR2 SVGIG (reference sequence). CDR3 coding DNA: TGTGCCTGGAGTCCCCCTCGAGGGCTGGGCTATGGCTACACCTTC. Translated: CAWSPPRGLGYGYTF.

The chain carries TRBV6-5 and TRBJ1-2; 7 nucleotides line up with TRBD1. Per germline, CDR1 MNHEY and CDR2 SVGAGI. The CDR3 runs 15 residues. The V gene end was trimmed by 0 bases and the J gene end by 3 bases; junction bases not matched to a gene: 4. CDR3 sequence: CASSYSTTGDYGYTF. DNA of the CDR3: TGTGCCAGCAGTTACTCGACAACAGGGGACTATGGCTACACCTTC.

This chain's CDR3 is CASSHRGRKSPLHF. The CDR3 DNA follows: TGCGCCAGCAGTCATAGGGGTCGGAAATCACCCCTCCACTTT. The chain couples TRBV23-1 to TRBJ1-6, with a possible D match to TRBD1 (5 bases). TRBV23-1 is sorted into the ORF group, with uncertain function. V was trimmed by 3 bases and J by 10 bases, leaving 13 bases between them. The CDR3 extends over 14 amino acids.